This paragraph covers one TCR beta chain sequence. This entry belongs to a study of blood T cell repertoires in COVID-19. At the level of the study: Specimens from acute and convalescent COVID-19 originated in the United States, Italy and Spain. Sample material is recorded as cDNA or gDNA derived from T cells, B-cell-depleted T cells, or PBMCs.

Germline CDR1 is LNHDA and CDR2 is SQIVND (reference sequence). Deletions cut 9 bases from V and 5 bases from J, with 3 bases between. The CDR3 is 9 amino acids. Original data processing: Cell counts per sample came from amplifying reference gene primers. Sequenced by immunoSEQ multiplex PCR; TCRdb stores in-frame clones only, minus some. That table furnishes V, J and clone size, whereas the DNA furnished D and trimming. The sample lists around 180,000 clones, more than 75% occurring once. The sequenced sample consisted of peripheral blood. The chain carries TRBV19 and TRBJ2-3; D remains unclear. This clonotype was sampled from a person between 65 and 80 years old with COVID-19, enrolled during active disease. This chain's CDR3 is CASGDTQYF. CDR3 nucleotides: TGTGCCAGCGGAGATACGCAGTATTTT.